These T cell receptor beta chains were read from a single sample in a study of T cells in Graves' hyperthyroidism and ophthalmopathy. MiXCR was run by TCRdb on the multiplex PCR reads, yielding one entry per CDR3 protein. The repertoire holds a few hundred thousand distinct CDR3 sequences, roughly 14% seen once, with 5.8% in the top ten. The specimen sequenced was blood. Source of these receptors: a woman younger than 45 with Graves' hyperthyroidism that later progressed to Graves' ophthalmopathy. Each CDR3 is given with its conserved first and last residue. D genes are given only for firm matches. Part of the rows lack a size; the others show once, few, many or a class for expanded clones.

d_call,v_call,j_call,clone_size,cdr3_aa,cdr3_nt
TRBD1,TRBV18,TRBJ1-4,many,CASSPAQGGSEKLFF,TGTGCCAGCTCACCTGCCCAGGGGGGCAGTGAAAAACTGTTTTTT
-,TRBV12-3/TRBV12-4,TRBJ2-7,many,CASSFDSEQYF,TGTGCCAGCAGTTTCGACAGCGAGCAGTACTTC
-,TRBV12-3/TRBV12-4,TRBJ1-2,many,CASSYTTEANYGYTF,TGTGCCAGCAGCTATACGACAGAAGCTAACTATGGCTACACCTTC
-,TRBV19,TRBJ1-5,-,CATPWSSGNQPQHF,TGTGCCACCCCTTGGAGTAGCGGCAATCAGCCCCAGCATTTT
-,TRBV2,TRBJ2-1,many,CASSEASHSTNEQFF,TGTGCCAGCAGTGAAGCATCCCACTCGACCAATGAGCAGTTCTTC
-,TRBV14,TRBJ2-1,-,CASSQFWGGVGEQFF,TGTGCCAGCAGCCAATTTTGGGGCGGGGTTGGTGAGCAGTTCTTC
TRBD2,TRBV5-1,TRBJ2-5,-,CASSLTQREGRGETQYF,TGCGCCAGCAGCTTGACCCAGCGGGAGGGCCGCGGGGAGACCCAGTACTTC
TRBD2,TRBV28,TRBJ2-1,-,CAGSPSGRGGSYNEQFF,TGTGCCGGCAGCCCTTCCGGGAGGGGGGGCTCCTACAATGAGCAGTTCTTC
TRBD1,TRBV10-3,TRBJ1-5,many,CAISPGTGDQPQHF,TGTGCCATCAGTCCCGGGACAGGGGATCAGCCCCAGCATTTT
-,TRBV7-2,TRBJ2-1,many,CASSLGLYYEQFF,TGTGCCAGCAGCTTAGGACTCTACTATGAGCAGTTCTTC
-,TRBV20-1,TRBJ1-5,-,CSARGEWGNKNSNQPQHF,TGCAGTGCTAGAGGGGAGTGGGGGAACAAAAATAGCAATCAGCCCCAGCATTTT